Shown below are 18 T cell receptor beta chains from a single sample sequenced in a study of T cells in Graves' hyperthyroidism and ophthalmopathy. The source material, RNA transcripts, was used to amplify TCR beta CDR3 regions. Carried out on the TCR CDR3, a first-round RT-PCR used the HTBI primer set. TCRdb re-called the multiplex PCR reads through MiXCR, storing one row per CDR3 protein. This sample has hundreds of thousands of distinct CDR3 sequences, with roughly 40% found just once. Specimen: blood. The receptors shown here come from a man between 18 and 29 years old with Graves' hyperthyroidism.

This clonotype was found many times. The chain has TRBV2 and TRBJ2-7, with 9 bases matching TRBD2. Germline trimming cut 6 bases from V and 5 bases from J; bases unmatched to any gene: 11. CDR1 SNHLY and CDR2 FYNNEI come from the germline V gene. This CDR3 contains 15 residues. CDR3: CASRNLGSGRHEQYF. The CDR3 region has the DNA TGTGCCAGCAGGAACCTGGGGAGCGGGAGGCACGAGCAGTACTTC.

The V gene is TRBV15, the J gene TRBJ1-1; D might be TRBD1 (5 bases). The V end lost 5 bases, the J end lost 1 base, and 20 bases lay between the germline ends. The V gene's germline CDR1 is LNHNV and CDR2 YYDKDF (reference sequence). The CDR3 is 17 amino acids. CDR3 in DNA: TGTGCCACCAGCTCCTCGGAAGGGGTCGGGTCGAACACTGAAGCTTTCTTT. Translation: CATSSSEGVGSNTEAFF.

Many counts were recorded for this clonotype. The chain has TRBV20-1 and TRBJ1-1, with D perhaps TRBD1 (5 bases). This CDR3 is built from 12 residues. Trimming shortened V by 3 bases and J by 8 bases, and 13 bases separated the two germline ends. Germline lookup yields CDR1 DFQATT and CDR2 SNEGSKA (reference sequence). CDR3 loop: CSASSTGVEAFF. The CDR3 nucleotides read TGCAGTGCTAGTTCTACAGGAGTCGAAGCTTTCTTT.

This clonotype was detected a few times. The chain links TRBV6-5 to TRBJ2-7; 9 nucleotides align to TRBD1. This CDR3 region has 15 residues. The germline V gene has CDR1 MNHEY and CDR2 SVGAGI. V lost 0 bases and J lost 4; bases outside the gene matches: 4. CDR3 nucleotide sequence: TGTGCCAGCAGTTACTCAGGGACAGGGTCATACGAGCAGTACTTC. Translating it yields CASSYSGTGSYEQYF.

This clonotype was seen a few times. This chain uses TRBV11-1 with TRBJ1-1; 7 bases are shared with TRBD1. Germline CDR1 is SGHAT and CDR2 is FQDESV (reference sequence). This CDR3 region has 13 residues. V shed 4 bases, J shed 8 bases, and the junction held 7 bases outside the gene matches. CDR3 sequence reads: CASSSRQGLEAFF. The CDR3 nucleotides read TGTGCCAGCAGCTCTCGACAGGGACTAGAAGCTTTCTTT.

The chain has TRBV6-5 and TRBJ1-1; D may be TRBD1 (5 bases). Germline loops: CDR1 MNHEY, CDR2 SVGAGI. V dropped 2 bases and J dropped 4 bases, with 8 bases sitting between them. This CDR3 comprises 13 residues. CDR3 sequence reads: CASSYQGSTEAFF. The CDR3 region has the DNA TGTGCCAGCAGTTACCAGGGAAGCACTGAAGCTTTCTTT.

Turning to this clonotype: At one end the junction does not follow the germline gene, possibly because of a read error. CDR3 nucleotide sequence: TGTGCCAGCAGCTGGGGGGTTTCAGGGGTTGAAAAACTGTTTTTT. As protein: CASSWGVSGVEKLFF. This chain uses TRBV5-1 with TRBJ1-4; D possibly corresponds to TRBD1 (6 bases). The CDR3 is made up of 15 amino acids. CDR1 and CDR2 from the germline V gene are SGHRS and YFSETQ.

This clonotype was observed many times. The rearrangement joins TRBV7-2 to TRBJ1-1; TRBD1 might be the D (5 bases). Germline values: CDR1 SGHTA, CDR2 FQGNSA. The V and J ends lost 1 base and 1 base respectively, with 10 bases between them. This CDR3 has 15 amino acids. CDR3 protein: CASSLEGTGNTEAFF. The CDR3 coding sequence is TGTGCCAGCAGCTTAGAGGGGACGGGGAACACTGAAGCTTTCTTT.

This clonotype has just a few counts. V and J are TRBV25-1 and TRBJ1-1; no definite D call. CDR1 and CDR2 (germline): MGHDK, SYGVNS. The CDR3 runs to 15 residues. V gave up 3 bases and J gave up 0 bases, with 11 bases separating them. The CDR3 here is CASSDISGVNTEAFF. In DNA form, the CDR3 reads TGTGCCAGCAGTGACATTAGTGGAGTGAACACTGAAGCTTTCTTT.

The V and J genes are TRBV19 and TRBJ1-1; D gene unclear. CDR1 and CDR2 from the germline V gene are LNHDA and SQIVND (reference sequence). Trimming took 8 bases from V and 4 from J, leaving 17 bases between them. CDR3 size: 14 residues. CDR3 sequence (DNA): TGTGCCAGTGCAGACTCCTGGACTACCACTGAAGCTTTCTTT. Translated, it gives CASADSWTTTEAFF. Full variable domain (rest looked up from reference TRBV19 and TRBJ1-1): DGGITQSPKYLFRKEGQNVTLSCEQNLNHDAMYWYRQDPGQGLRLIYYSQIVNDFQKGDIAEGYSVSREKKESFPLTVTSAQKNPTAFYLCASADSWTTTEAFFGQGTRLTVV.

This clonotype was picked up many times. The chain employs TRBV5-1 and TRBJ1-1, with TRBD1 identical over 12 bases. The length of the CDR3 is 14 residues. The germline CDR1 and CDR2 sequences are SGHRS and YFSETQ. V was pared by 3 bases and J by 5 bases, with 2 bases of the junction left unmatched. CDR3 DNA: TGCGCCAGCAGCTGGGGACAGGGGGCGACTGAAGCTTTCTTT. This codes for CASSWGQGATEAFF.

This clonotype was seen more than once but under ten times. This chain joins TRBV5-1 and TRBJ1-4; no clear D gene. The CDR3 extends over 16 amino acids. Germline CDR1 and CDR2: SGHRS and YFSETQ. V gave up 2 bases and J gave up 5 bases, with 16 bases separating them. The CDR3 sequence: CASSFGPGGRNEKLFF. The CDR3 coding sequence is TGCGCCAGCAGCTTCGGCCCCGGAGGCAGAAATGAAAAACTGTTTTTT.

This clonotype was detected a few times. This chain uses TRBV9 with TRBJ2-2; 9 positions match TRBD2. Looked up from germline, CDR1 is SGDLS and CDR2 is YYNGEE. Trimming at V came to 0 bases and at J to 2 bases, leaving 5 bases not matched to a gene. The CDR3 extends over 17 amino acids. The CDR3 loop is CASSVAAAGGNTGELFF. The CDR3 bases are TGTGCCAGCAGCGTAGCAGCAGCGGGAGGTAACACCGGGGAGCTGTTTTTT.

This clonotype came up many times. The chain joins TRBV19 to TRBJ1-2; 10 nucleotides match TRBD1. J gave up 6 bases and V 9 bases, and 7 bases lay outside the gene matches. Looked up from germline, CDR1 is LNHDA and CDR2 is SQIVND (reference sequence). The CDR3 runs to 13 residues. CDR3 nucleotides: TGTGCCAGATCGGACAGGGGGTTAGATGGCTACACCTTC. Protein: CARSDRGLDGYTF.

The V and J genes are TRBV4-1 and TRBJ2-5; 12 bases match TRBD2. The germline V gene encodes CDR1 MGHRA and CDR2 YSYEKL. The CDR3 runs 16 residues. With V trimmed by 4 bases and J by 5 bases, 8 bases remained unmatched. In DNA, the CDR3 is TGCGCCAGCAGCCCGTCACCTCTAGCGGGAGGGGAGACCCAGTACTTC. This gives the protein CASSPSPLAGGETQYF.

This clonotype came up a few times. J is TRBJ2-7 and V is TRBV19, with 8 nucleotides matching TRBD1. Per the germline V gene, CDR1 is LNHDA and CDR2 is SQIVND (reference sequence). CDR3 length: 15 amino acids. V was clipped by 9 bases and J by 5 bases; unmatched bases: 15. CDR3 sequence reads: CASLTPGGLKDEQYF. CDR3 coding DNA: TGTGCCAGCTTGACCCCAGGGGGCTTGAAGGACGAGCAGTACTTC.

Points on this clonotype: The junction does not match germline at one end; this may be a read error. This chain joins TRBV20-1 and TRBJ1-6; D remains unclear. Per the germline V gene, CDR1 is DFQATT and CDR2 is SNEGSKA (reference sequence). This CDR3 contains 15 residues. CDR3: CSALDRSSYNSLLHF. The CDR3 nucleotides read TGCAGTGCGTTGGACCGGAGCTCCTATAATTCACTCCTCCACTTT.

In its sample, this clonotype was seen a few times. CDR3 region: CASSQPGQQETQYF. DNA for the CDR3: TGCGCCAGCAGCCAGCCGGGACAGCAAGAGACCCAGTACTTC. The chain is built from TRBV5-1 and TRBJ2-5; 7 positions match TRBD1. The germline V gene has CDR1 SGHRS and CDR2 YFSETQ. Unmatched junction bases numbered 5, after V lost 4 bases and J lost 2 bases. The CDR3 has 14 residues.